The following is a T cell receptor beta chain sequence with its context. Sequencing used immunoSEQ multiplex PCR; TCRdb keeps in-frame clones, though not all of them. The sample records roughly 260,000 clones, more than 75% being singletons. The data derive from a study of blood T cell repertoires in COVID-19. V lost 2 bases, J lost 2 bases, and 7 bases stayed unmatched. The CDR3 has 17 residues. Germline V gene lookup returns CDR1 LGHDT and CDR2 YNNKEL (reference sequence). This rearrangement joins TRBV3-1 (or the pseudogene TRBV3-2) to TRBJ2-7, with TRBD2 matching over 12 bases. The origin of this receptor is a woman in her forties or fifties with acute or convalescent COVID-19. Sequencing was carried out using peripheral blood. In nucleotides, the CDR3 is TGTGCCAGCAGCCAACACGCTAGCGGGAGGGGGACCTACGAGCAGTACTTC. It codes for CASSQHASGRGTYEQYF.